This T cell receptor (beta chain) appears in the sequencing data of a study of T-cell reconstitution after alpha-beta-depleted transplantation in children. The CDR3 length is 14 residues. Trimming took off 3 bases at V and 6 bases at J, with 17 bases between the two ends. Germline V gene sequence: CDR1 DFQATT, CDR2 SNEGSKA (reference sequence). This clonotype was detected many times. It was with unique molecular identifiers that the TCRbeta library was prepared. TCRdb re-analysed the PCR reads in MiXCR, keeping a single row per CDR3 protein. The data show 600,000 to 700,000 distinct CDR3 sequences, approximately 16% seen once.

The chain is built from TRBV20-1 and TRBJ2-5; a weak D match, TRBD2 (6 bases). Sequences were derived from PBMCs from the stem cell graft donor, sampled from the stem cell graft. The clonotype originates from a human donor who donated a stem cell graft to a child with acute myeloid leukemia. CDR3 residues: CSARLWGERKTQYF. DNA of the CDR3: TGCAGTGCTAGGTTGTGGGGGGAAAGGAAGACCCAGTACTTC.